The entry that follows covers one T cell receptor (beta chain) sequence. This sample stems from a study of blood T cell repertoires in COVID-19. Some clones are missing from TCRdb's copy, which holds only in-frame ones; the method was immunoSEQ multiplex PCR. The table shows 200,000 to 250,000 clones, with almost 90% occurring only once. The receptor comes from a woman between 45 and 65 years old with acute COVID-19. Sequencing input: PBMCs or T cells enriched from blood (not recorded which).

In nucleotides, the CDR3 is TGTGCCAGCAGTTCTTTCCAGGGAAAATATGGCTACACCTTC. Protein: CASSSFQGKYGYTF. This rearrangement joins TRBV6-5 to TRBJ1-2, with D perhaps TRBD1 (5 bases). Trimming removed 4 bases from V and 5 bases from J, with 14 bases in between. CDR1 MNHEY and CDR2 SVGAGI come from the germline V gene. The CDR3 has 14 residues.